This TCR beta chain was documented in a study of shared clonotypes between healthy human individuals. V gave up 5 bases and J gave up 7 bases, with 9 bases separating them. Germline CDR1 reads SNHLY; CDR2 reads FYNNEI. The CDR3 contains 12 residues. The protocol was immunoSEQ multiplex PCR, while the TCRdb copy is restricted to in-frame clones and leaves out a portion. Of hundreds of thousands of clones detected, 75% to 85% appear once; the ten largest clones hold under 15%. The sequenced material came from PBMCs. This clonotype was sampled from a woman aged 40 to 50 in good health. Some clones in this sample may be carry-over from other donors' samples. The chain uses TRBV2 and TRBJ1-5, with TRBD1 as a possible D gene (5 bases). The CDR3 is CASSSGYQPQHF. The CDR3, as DNA: TGTGCCAGCAGTTCAGGGTACCAGCCCCAGCATTTT.